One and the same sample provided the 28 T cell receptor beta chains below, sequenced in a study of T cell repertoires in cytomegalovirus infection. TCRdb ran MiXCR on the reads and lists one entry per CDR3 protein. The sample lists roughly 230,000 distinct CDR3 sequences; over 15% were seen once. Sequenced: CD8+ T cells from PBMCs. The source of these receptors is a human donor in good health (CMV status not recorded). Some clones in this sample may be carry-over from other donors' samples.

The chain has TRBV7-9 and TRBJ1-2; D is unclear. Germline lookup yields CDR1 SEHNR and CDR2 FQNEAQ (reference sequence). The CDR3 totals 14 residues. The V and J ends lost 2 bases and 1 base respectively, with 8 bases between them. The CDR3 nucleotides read TGTGCCAGCAGCTTACTCCCGGTTAACTATGGCTACACCTTC. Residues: CASSLLPVNYGYTF. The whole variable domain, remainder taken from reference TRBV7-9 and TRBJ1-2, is DTGVSQNPRHKITKRGQNVTFRCDPISEHNRLYWYRQTLGQGPEFLTYFQNEAQLEKSRLLSDRFSAERPKGSFSTLEIQRTEQGDSAMYLCASSLLPVNYGYTFGSGTRLTVV.

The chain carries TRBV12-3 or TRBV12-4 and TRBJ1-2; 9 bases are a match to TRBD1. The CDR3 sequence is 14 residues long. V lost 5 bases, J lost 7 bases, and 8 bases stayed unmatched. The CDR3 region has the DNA TGTGCCAGCAGTAAAGACGGGACAGGGCGTGGCTACACCTTC. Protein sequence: CASSKDGTGRGYTF.

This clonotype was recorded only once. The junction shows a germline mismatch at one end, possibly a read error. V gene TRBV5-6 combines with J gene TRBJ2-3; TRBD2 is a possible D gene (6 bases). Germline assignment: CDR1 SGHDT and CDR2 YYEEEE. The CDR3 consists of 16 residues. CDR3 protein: CASSLTSKGGTDTEYF. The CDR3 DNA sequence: TGTGCCAGCAGCTTGACATCCAAGGGAGGCACAGATACGGAGTATTTT. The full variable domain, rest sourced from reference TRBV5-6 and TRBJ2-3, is DAGVTQSPTHLIKTRGQQVTLRCSPKSGHDTVSWYQQALGQGPQFIFQYYEEEERQRGNFPDRFSGHQFPNYSSELNVNALLLGDSALYLCASSLTSKGGTDTEYFGPGTRLTVL.

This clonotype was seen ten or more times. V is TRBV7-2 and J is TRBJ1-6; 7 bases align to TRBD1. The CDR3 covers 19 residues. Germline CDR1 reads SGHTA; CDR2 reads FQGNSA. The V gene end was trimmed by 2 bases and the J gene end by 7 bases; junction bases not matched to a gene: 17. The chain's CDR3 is CASSLLAGPVSGGNSPLHF. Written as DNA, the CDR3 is TGTGCCAGCAGCTTATTGGCCGGCCCTGTTTCAGGGGGAAATTCACCCCTCCACTTT.

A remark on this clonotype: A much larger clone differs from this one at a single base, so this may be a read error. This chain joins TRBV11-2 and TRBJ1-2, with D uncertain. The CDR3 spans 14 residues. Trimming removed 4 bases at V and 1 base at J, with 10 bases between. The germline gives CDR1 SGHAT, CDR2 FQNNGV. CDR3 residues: CASSSDGVNYGYTF. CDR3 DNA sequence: TGTGCCAGCAGCTCGGACGGAGTTAACTATGGCTACACCTTC. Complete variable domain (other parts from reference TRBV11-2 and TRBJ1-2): EAGVAQSPRYKIIEKRQSVAFWCNPISGHATLYWYQQILGQGPKLLIQFQNNGVVDDSQLPKDRFSAERLKGVDSTLKIQPAKLEDSAVYLCASSSDGVNYGYTFGSGTRLTVV.

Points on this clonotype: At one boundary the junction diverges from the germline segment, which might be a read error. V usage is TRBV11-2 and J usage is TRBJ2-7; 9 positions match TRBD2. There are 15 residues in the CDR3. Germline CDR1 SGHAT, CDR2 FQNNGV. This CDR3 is CACSGASGVSYEQYF. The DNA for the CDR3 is TGTGCCTGCAGCGGCGCTAGCGGGGTCTCCTACGAGCAGTACTTC.

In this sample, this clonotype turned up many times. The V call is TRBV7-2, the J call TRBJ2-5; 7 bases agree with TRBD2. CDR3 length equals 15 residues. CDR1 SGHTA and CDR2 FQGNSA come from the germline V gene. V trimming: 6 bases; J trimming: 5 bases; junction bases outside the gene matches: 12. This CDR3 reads CASSPGGRSRETQYF. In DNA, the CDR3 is TGTGCCAGCAGTCCGGGGGGTAGGAGCCGGGAGACCCAGTACTTC.

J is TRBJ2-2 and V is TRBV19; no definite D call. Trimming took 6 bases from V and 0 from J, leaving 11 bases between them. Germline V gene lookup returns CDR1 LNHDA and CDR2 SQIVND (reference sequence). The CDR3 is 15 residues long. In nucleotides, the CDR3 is TGTGCCAGTAGCCGTGCAGGTCCGAACACCGGGGAGCTGTTTTTT. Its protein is CASSRAGPNTGELFF.

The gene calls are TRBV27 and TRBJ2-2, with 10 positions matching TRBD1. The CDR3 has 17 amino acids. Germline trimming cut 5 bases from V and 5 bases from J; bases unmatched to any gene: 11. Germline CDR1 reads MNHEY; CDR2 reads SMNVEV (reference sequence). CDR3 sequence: CASSPIQTGGSTGELFF. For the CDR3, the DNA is TGTGCCAGCAGTCCAATCCAGACAGGGGGCTCAACCGGGGAGCTGTTTTTT.

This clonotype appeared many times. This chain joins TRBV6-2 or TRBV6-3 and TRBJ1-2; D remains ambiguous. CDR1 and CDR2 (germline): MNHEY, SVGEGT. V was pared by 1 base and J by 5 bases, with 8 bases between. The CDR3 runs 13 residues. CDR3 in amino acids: CASSYFEFYGYTF. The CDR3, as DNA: TGTGCCAGCAGTTACTTTGAGTTTTATGGCTACACCTTC.

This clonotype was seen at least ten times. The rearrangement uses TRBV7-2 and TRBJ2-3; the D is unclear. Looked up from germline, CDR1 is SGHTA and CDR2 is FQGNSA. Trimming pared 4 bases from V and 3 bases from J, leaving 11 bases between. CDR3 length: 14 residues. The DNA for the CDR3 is TGTGCCAGCAGCTCGAACCTCAAAACAGATACGCAGTATTTT. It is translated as CASSSNLKTDTQYF.

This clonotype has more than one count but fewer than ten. The CDR3 bases are TGTGCCAGCGGAAGCGGGGGGTACAATGAGCAGTTCTTC. This encodes CASGSGGYNEQFF. V is TRBV2 and J is TRBJ2-1, with 9 bases lining up with TRBD2. The CDR3 is 13 residues long. V dropped 8 bases and J dropped 4; count of bases not matched to a gene: 3. Germline V CDR1 and CDR2: SNHLY, FYNNEI. The variable domain in full, with the rest retrieved from reference TRBV2 and TRBJ2-1, is EPEVTQTPSHQVTQMGQEVILRCVPISNHLYFYWYRQILGQKVEFLVSFYNNEISEKSEIFDDQFSVERPDGSNFTLKIRSTKLEDSAMYFCASGSGGYNEQFFGPGTRLTVL.

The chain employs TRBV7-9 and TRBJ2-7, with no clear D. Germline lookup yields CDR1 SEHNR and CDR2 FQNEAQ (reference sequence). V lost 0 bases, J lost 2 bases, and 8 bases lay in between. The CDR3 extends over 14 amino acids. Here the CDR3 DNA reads TGTGCCAGCAGCTTAGCCGAGGATCCCTACGAGCAGTACTTC. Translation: CASSLAEDPYEQYF.

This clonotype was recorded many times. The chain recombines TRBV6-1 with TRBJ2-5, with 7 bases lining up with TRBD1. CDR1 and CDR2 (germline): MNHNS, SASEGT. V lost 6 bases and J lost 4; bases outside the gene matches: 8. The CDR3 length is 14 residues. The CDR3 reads CASSEYTGAETQYF. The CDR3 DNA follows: TGTGCCAGCAGCGAATACACAGGGGCAGAGACCCAGTACTTC.

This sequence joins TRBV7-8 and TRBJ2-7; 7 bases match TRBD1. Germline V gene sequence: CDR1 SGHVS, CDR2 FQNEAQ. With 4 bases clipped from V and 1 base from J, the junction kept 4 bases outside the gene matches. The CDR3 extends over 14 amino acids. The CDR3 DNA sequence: TGTGCCAGCAGCTCGGGACAGCGATCCTACGAGCAGTACTTC. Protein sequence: CASSSGQRSYEQYF.

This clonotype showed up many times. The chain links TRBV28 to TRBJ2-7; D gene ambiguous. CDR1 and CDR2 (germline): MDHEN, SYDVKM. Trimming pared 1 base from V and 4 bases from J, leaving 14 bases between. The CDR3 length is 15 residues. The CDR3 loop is CASSLSQTGPYEQYF. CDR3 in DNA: TGTGCCAGCAGTTTATCTCAGACCGGGCCTTACGAGCAGTACTTC.

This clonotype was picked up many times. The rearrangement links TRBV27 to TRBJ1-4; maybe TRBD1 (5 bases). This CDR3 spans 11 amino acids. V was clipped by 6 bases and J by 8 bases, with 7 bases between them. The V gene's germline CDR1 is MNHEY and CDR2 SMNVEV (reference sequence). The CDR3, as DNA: TGTGCCAGCAGCCGGGGGGAAAAACTGTTTTTT. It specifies CASSRGEKLFF.

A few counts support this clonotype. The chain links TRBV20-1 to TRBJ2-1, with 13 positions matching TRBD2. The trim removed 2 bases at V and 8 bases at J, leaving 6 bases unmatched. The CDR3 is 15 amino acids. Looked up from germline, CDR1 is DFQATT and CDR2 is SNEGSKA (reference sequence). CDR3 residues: CSARFTSGGAHEQFF. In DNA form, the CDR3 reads TGCAGTGCTAGATTTACTAGCGGGGGGGCCCATGAGCAGTTCTTC.

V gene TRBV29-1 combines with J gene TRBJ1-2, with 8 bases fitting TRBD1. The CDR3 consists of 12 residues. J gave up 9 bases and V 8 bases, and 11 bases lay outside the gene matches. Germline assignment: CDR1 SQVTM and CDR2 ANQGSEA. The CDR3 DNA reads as TGCAGCACGTGGACAGGGATAGGTAGCTACACCTTC. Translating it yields CSTWTGIGSYTF.

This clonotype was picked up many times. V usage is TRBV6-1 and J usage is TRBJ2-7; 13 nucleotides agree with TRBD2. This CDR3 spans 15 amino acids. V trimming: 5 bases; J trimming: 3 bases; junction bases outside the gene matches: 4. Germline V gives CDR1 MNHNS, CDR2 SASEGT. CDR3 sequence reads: CASSPGLAGIYEQYF. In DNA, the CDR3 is TGTGCCAGCAGTCCGGGACTAGCGGGGATCTACGAGCAGTACTTC.

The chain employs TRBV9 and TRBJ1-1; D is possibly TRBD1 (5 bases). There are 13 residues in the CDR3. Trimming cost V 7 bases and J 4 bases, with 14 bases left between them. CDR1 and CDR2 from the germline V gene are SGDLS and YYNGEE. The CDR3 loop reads CASGGGAGTEAFF. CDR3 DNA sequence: TGTGCCAGCGGGGGAGGCGCGGGCACTGAAGCTTTCTTT.

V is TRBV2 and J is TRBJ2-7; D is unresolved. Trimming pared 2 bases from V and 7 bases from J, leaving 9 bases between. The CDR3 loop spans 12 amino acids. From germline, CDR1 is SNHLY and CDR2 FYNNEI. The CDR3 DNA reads TGTGCCAGCAGTGAACTAGATAGGGAGCAGTACTTC. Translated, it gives CASSELDREQYF.

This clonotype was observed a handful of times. CDR3 loop: CASSQDRDGYQPQHF. As DNA, the CDR3 is TGTGCCAGCAGCCAGGACAGGGACGGTTATCAGCCCCAGCATTTT. The V and J genes are TRBV12-3 or TRBV12-4 and TRBJ1-5; 8 nucleotides match TRBD1. The CDR3 runs 15 residues. Losses at the gene ends were 6 bases for V and 5 bases for J; bases not matched to a gene: 9.

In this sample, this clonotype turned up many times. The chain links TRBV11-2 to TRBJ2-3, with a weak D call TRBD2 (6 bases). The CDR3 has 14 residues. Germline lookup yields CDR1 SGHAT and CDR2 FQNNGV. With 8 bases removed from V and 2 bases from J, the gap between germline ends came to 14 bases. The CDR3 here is CASGQGDSTDTQYF. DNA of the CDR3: TGTGCCAGCGGACAAGGGGACTCCACAGATACGCAGTATTTT.

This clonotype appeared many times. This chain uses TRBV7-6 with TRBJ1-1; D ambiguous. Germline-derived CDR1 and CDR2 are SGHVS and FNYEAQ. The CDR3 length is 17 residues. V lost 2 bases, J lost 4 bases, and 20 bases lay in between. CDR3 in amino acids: CASSLKGGGYGGTEAFF. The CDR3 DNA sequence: TGTGCCAGCAGCTTAAAAGGAGGAGGGTACGGCGGCACTGAAGCTTTCTTT.

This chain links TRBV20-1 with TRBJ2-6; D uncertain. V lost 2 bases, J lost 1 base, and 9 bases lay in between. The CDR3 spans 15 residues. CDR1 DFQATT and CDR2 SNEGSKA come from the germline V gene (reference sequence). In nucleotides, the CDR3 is TGCAGTGCTAGACCATTGGGGTCTGGGGCCAACGTCCTGACTTTC. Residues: CSARPLGSGANVLTF.

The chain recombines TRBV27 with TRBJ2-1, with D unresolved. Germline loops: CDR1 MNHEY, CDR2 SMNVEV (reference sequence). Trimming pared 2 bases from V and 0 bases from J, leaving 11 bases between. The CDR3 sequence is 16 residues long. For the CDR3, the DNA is TGTGCCAGCAGTTTAATAGGGCTAAGCTCCTACAATGAGCAGTTCTTC. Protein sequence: CASSLIGLSSYNEQFF.

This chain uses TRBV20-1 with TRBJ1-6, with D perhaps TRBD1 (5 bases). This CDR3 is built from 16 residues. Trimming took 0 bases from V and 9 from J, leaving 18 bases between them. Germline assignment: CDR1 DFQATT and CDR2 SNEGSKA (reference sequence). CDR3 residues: CSAREITQGLTSPLHF. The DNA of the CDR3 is TGCAGTGCTAGAGAGATAACGCAGGGTTTAACTTCACCCCTCCACTTT.